The 16 T cell receptor beta chains listed next were all sequenced from one sample in a study of blood T cells in healthy people across ages. Primed by a sample-barcoded 5' primer and a J-beta primer mix, a second PCR proceeded for 7 to 11 cycles. TCRdb re-derived calls from the 5' RACE reads in MiXCR, one entry per CDR3 protein. The repertoire holds fewer than 2,000,000 distinct CDR3 sequences, with roughly two fifths as singletons. Sequencing used blood. The receptor set was obtained from a human donor in good health.

This clonotype turned up a few times. The chain has TRBV20-1 and TRBJ2-5; 7 nucleotides match TRBD1. CDR3 length: 14 amino acids. Unmatched junction bases numbered 5, after V lost 0 bases and J lost 4 bases. The germline CDR1 and CDR2 sequences are DFQATT and SNEGSKA (reference sequence). CDR3 sequence: CSARDLRGRETQYF. The DNA of the CDR3 is TGCAGTGCTAGAGACCTAAGGGGGCGAGAGACCCAGTACTTC.

Here the CDR3 DNA reads TGTGCCAGCAGTGGCCCAAACACGGATACGCAGTATTTT. It is translated as CASSGPNTDTQYF. V gene TRBV6-6 combines with J gene TRBJ2-3, with D unresolved. The CDR3 is made up of 13 amino acids. V was cut by 5 bases and J by 6 bases, with 12 bases left in between. Germline V gene sequence: CDR1 MNHNY, CDR2 SVGAGI (reference sequence).

The J gene is TRBJ1-1, the V gene TRBV10-3; no firm D call. V was cut by 5 bases and J by 11 bases, with 24 bases left in between. The CDR3 totals 15 residues. CDR1 ENHRY and CDR2 SYGVKD come from the germline V gene. The CDR3 loop is CAISMGNIATGGAFF. The CDR3 nucleotides read TGTGCCATCAGTATGGGTAATATCGCTACCGGCGGGGCTTTCTTT.

The V gene is TRBV27, the J gene TRBJ2-1; the D gene could be TRBD1 or TRBD2 (6 bases each). Trimming stripped 0 bases from V and 8 bases from J, with 11 bases between. Germline CDR1 reads MNHEY; CDR2 reads SMNVEV (reference sequence). The CDR3 is 14 amino acids. The CDR3 protein is CASSLSGGNYEQFF. The CDR3 nucleotides are TGTGCCAGCAGTTTATCAGGGGGGAATTATGAGCAGTTCTTC.

This clonotype was seen a few times. The CDR3 nucleotides are TGTGCCATCAGTGGGGGACAGTACTACGAGCAGTACTTC. Residues: CAISGGQYYEQYF. The chain couples TRBV10-3 to TRBJ2-7; 7 bases fit TRBD1. Germline trimming cut 4 bases from V and 3 bases from J; bases unmatched to any gene: 3. The CDR3 extends over 13 amino acids. Germline V gene lookup returns CDR1 ENHRY and CDR2 SYGVKD.

The CDR3 sequence is CATSPGAGELFF. As DNA, the CDR3 is TGTGCCACCAGTCCGGGGGCCGGGGAGCTGTTTTTT. The genes are TRBV24-1 and TRBJ2-2; maybe TRBD2 (6 bases). V was clipped by 6 bases and J by 6 bases, with 7 bases between them. This CDR3 has 12 residues. The V gene's germline CDR1 is KGHDR and CDR2 SFDVKD.

The chain has TRBV27 and TRBJ2-5; D gene unclear. Germline lookup yields CDR1 MNHEY and CDR2 SMNVEV (reference sequence). The CDR3 consists of 17 residues. Deletions cut 2 bases from V and 0 bases from J, with 16 bases between. Written as DNA, the CDR3 is TGTGCCAGCAGTTTAAAGACCCCAGGATTCTACCAAGAGACCCAGTACTTC. Protein product: CASSLKTPGFYQETQYF.

The V and J genes are TRBV15 and TRBJ2-3; D is undetermined. The CDR3 extends over 14 amino acids. Germline CDR1 reads LNHNV; CDR2 reads YYDKDF (reference sequence). V shed 0 bases and J shed 11 bases, with 15 bases lying between them. As DNA, the CDR3 is TGTGCCACCAGCAGAGATGGTAGGCAGAATATGCAGTATTTT. As protein: CATSRDGRQNMQYF.

The rearrangement joins TRBV5-1 to TRBJ2-6; perhaps D is TRBD1 or TRBD2 (5 bases each). The CDR3 totals 15 residues. The V gene lost 7 bases and the J gene lost 1 base, with 12 bases spanning the gap. Germline V gives CDR1 SGHRS, CDR2 YFSETQ. As DNA, the CDR3 is TGCGCCAGCGCTTTGAGGGGATCTGGGGCCAACGTCCTGACTTTC. Translation gives CASALRGSGANVLTF.

The CDR3 DNA is TGTGCCAGCAGCAAGGGATCCAGAGCTAACTATGGCTACACCTTC. Its protein is CASSKGSRANYGYTF. The chain combines TRBV2 with TRBJ1-2; no definite D call. V was cut by 6 bases and J by 0 bases, with 14 bases left in between. Germline CDR1 and CDR2: SNHLY and FYNNEI. There are 15 residues in the CDR3.

The V call is TRBV7-2, the J call TRBJ1-2; 10 nucleotides match TRBD1. Looked up from germline, CDR1 is SGHTA and CDR2 is FQGNSA. The CDR3 is 15 amino acids. With 4 bases clipped from V and 3 bases from J, the junction kept 5 bases outside the gene matches. CDR3 nucleotide sequence: TGTGCCAGCAGCTACCGGACAGGGGGTGACTATGGCTACACCTTC. Protein product: CASSYRTGGDYGYTF.

This clonotype was seen more than once but under ten times. The V and J genes are TRBV25-1 and TRBJ1-6, with D maybe TRBD1 (5 bases). Trimming pared 6 bases from V and 7 bases from J, leaving 13 bases between. Germline lookup yields CDR1 MGHDK and CDR2 SYGVNS. This CDR3 is 14 amino acids long. The CDR3 reads CASSDPGRNSPLHF. In DNA, the CDR3 is TGTGCCAGCAGCGATCCGGGACGGAATTCACCCCTCCACTTT. Supplemented by reference TRBV25-1 and TRBJ1-6, the full variable domain reads EADIYQTPRYLVIGTGKKITLECSQTMGHDKMYWYQQDPGMELHLIHYSYGVNSTEKGDLSSESTVSRIRTEHFPLTLESARPSHTSQYLCASSDPGRNSPLHFGNGTRLTVT.

This clonotype was counted between two and nine times. The genes are TRBV7-8 and TRBJ2-7, with 7 bases fitting TRBD2. The CDR3 spans 14 residues. Trimming cost V 6 bases and J 4 bases; bases outside gene matches: 9. Germline lookup yields CDR1 SGHVS and CDR2 FQNEAQ. The CDR3 protein is CASRRGGLSYEQYF. Written as DNA, the CDR3 is TGTGCCAGCAGGAGGGGAGGGTTGTCGTACGAGCAGTACTTC. The full variable domain, with the rest looked up from reference TRBV7-8 and TRBJ2-7, is GAGVSQSPRYKVAKRGQDVALRCDPISGHVSLFWYQQALGQGPEFLTYFQNEAQLDKSGLPSDRFFAERPEGSVSTLKIQRTQQEDSAVYLCASRRGGLSYEQYFGPGTRLTVT.

This sequence joins TRBV7-8 and TRBJ1-1; unclear D gene. Germline CDR1 SGHVS, CDR2 FQNEAQ. The CDR3 consists of 16 residues. V was trimmed by 1 base and J by 1 base, leaving 13 bases between them. The CDR3 nucleotides read TGTGCCAGCAGCTTAGAAATTCTGTACAGGAACACTGAAGCTTTCTTT. Protein sequence: CASSLEILYRNTEAFF.

The sample holds a few counts of this clonotype. V is TRBV12-3 or TRBV12-4 and J is TRBJ1-2; possibly TRBD1 for D (5 bases). This CDR3 spans 13 amino acids. V was trimmed by 3 bases and J by 4 bases, leaving 9 bases between them. The chain's CDR3 is CASSFQGRYGYTF. CDR3 nucleotides: TGTGCCAGCAGTTTTCAGGGCCGCTATGGCTACACCTTC.

CDR3 residues: CSARGGEENQPQHF. The DNA of the CDR3 is TGCAGTGCTAGAGGAGGGGAGGAAAATCAGCCCCAGCATTTT. The chain uses TRBV20-1 and TRBJ1-5, with D possibly TRBD1 on 5 matching bases. The ends were cut back, 1 base at V and 4 bases at J, with 11 bases in the middle. Germline CDR1 is DFQATT and CDR2 is SNEGSKA (reference sequence). This CDR3 spans 14 amino acids.